This TCR beta chain was retrieved from a study of shared clonotypes between healthy human individuals (dated by TCRdb to the early 2020s). A note on the overall study: A few men and two women, aged 18 to 49 years, made up the cohort. To estimate repertoire size and how much clonotypes are shared between individuals, the study performed deep sequencing of blood TCR repertoires from 4 to 6 healthy adults. For each donor, three plates each were used for CD4 naive and CD4 memory, two plates were used for CD8 naive, and one plate was used for CD8 memory. To increase sequencing depth and limit assay-specific biases, different laboratories used diverse techniques to prepare libraries and sequence TCR repertoires. Between about 0.9 and 8.9 billion PBMCs per donor were obtained by leukapheresis.

Using the deep immunoSEQ assay, TCR CDR3 regions were amplified from genomic DNA by multiplex PCR. Extracted genomic DNA from each cell subset was distributed evenly across all wells of several immunoSEQ 96-well plates, and each plate was treated as a replicate. For sorted subsets, around 200 ng genomic DNA, equal to 30,000 to 35,000 T cell genomes, was loaded into each replicate PCR. Purified libraries were quantified with a Qubit 3.0 fluorometer, sized on a Bioanalyzer 2100, and re-quantified with the KAPA Library Quantification kit. A separate single-read 150-cycle Illumina NextSeq 550 flow cell was used to sequence each immunoSEQ 96-well plate. The original pipeline was this. Because the immunoSEQ output held only junctional sequences and lacked quality scores, the filtering could not match the filtering applied to full-length reads. To assign V/J genes and CDR3, sequences were annotated against IMGT germline references using PyIR, a Python wrapper for IgBLAST v1.9. Any read was removed if the V/J assignment was weak (E-value above 1e-6), the CDR3 was missing, or the read contained stop codons, out-of-frame junctions, or ambiguous translated residues. V3J clonotypes were defined as sequences sharing the same inferred V gene, J gene, and CDR3 amino acid sequence. To compute the percentage overlap between repertoires, the number of shared unique clonotypes was divided by the size of the smaller repertoire. Repertoire richness was assessed with RTK rarefaction, the Chao1 estimator, and Recon v2.1 estimates of unobserved clonotypes. Generation probabilities for all TCRbeta clonotypes obtained by the gDNA method from a few donors were computed using OLGA. The source is immuneACCESS, and TCRdb retained only in-frame sequences with V and J called. Part of the clones is not carried over; for the studies checked, unresolved V genes explain less than half of this, and the remainder is unexplained. That table gives V, J and clone size, and the DNA gave D and trimming. The sample data list about 1.4 million clones, and roughly 95% of these were observed just once. The ten largest clones add up to roughly 1.2% of the sample.

Reading from cysteine to phenylalanine, the CDR3 counts 15 amino acids. CDR3 DNA is the only sequence kept; it has 45 bases, read in frame from the first base. V ends up 5 bases short and J 4 bases short, with an unmatched junction base count of 9. The germline V gene provides CDR1 SGHTA and CDR2 FQGNSA. Healthy HIV-negative adults with no recently reported acute infections or vaccinations were included as donors. Only Caucasian adults living in Nashville, Tennessee, USA were represented among the donors. Magnetic negative selection was used to enrich CD4+ T cells, after which naive cells were positively selected on CD45RA and the negative fraction became the memory subset. Blood was collected by leukapheresis, and PBMCs were isolated by Ficoll-Histopaque density gradient centrifugation and then cryopreserved in liquid nitrogen vapor phase. Analytical flow cytometry was used to check the purity and quantity of each magnetically sorted T cell population. Genomic DNA was isolated from every sorted fraction and measured by UV absorbance on a Nanodrop 2000c.

Note on this clone: The antigen this receptor binds is unknown. Within one base of it there is no much larger clone, and no base qualities were kept.

Summary of the overall study and its limitations: Because the study included only a small number of donors, the genetic and exposure-history diversity represented was limited. Compared with non-shared clonotypes, the clonotypes found in all four sorted-subset donors had higher generation probabilities. Estimated clonotype richness was generally larger for naive than for memory subsets. Sampling was restricted to blood, and TCR repertoires in tissue are likely to differ from TCR repertoires in blood. Rarefaction of sorted-subset datasets indicated incomplete sequencing despite the large sequencing depth. Across several donors, approximately 5% of naive CD4, roughly 3.5% of naive CD8, 2.3% of memory CD4, and around 0.4% of memory CD8 clonotypes were shared. Pairwise subsampling indicated that sequencing depth was expected to affect the degree of clonotype sharing among donors.

This TCR came from a man aged 25-45 years in good health. The rearranged chain carries TRBV7-2 and TRBJ2-3, with TRBD2 matching 7 junction bases. Material for sequencing was naive CD4+ T cells sorted from blood. The cell subset or site label corresponds to: CD45RA+ positively selected. The CDR3 loop reads CASSKGGSSADTQYF. The DNA is TGTGCCAGCAGCAAGGGCGGGAGCTCGGCAGATACGCAGTATTTT.